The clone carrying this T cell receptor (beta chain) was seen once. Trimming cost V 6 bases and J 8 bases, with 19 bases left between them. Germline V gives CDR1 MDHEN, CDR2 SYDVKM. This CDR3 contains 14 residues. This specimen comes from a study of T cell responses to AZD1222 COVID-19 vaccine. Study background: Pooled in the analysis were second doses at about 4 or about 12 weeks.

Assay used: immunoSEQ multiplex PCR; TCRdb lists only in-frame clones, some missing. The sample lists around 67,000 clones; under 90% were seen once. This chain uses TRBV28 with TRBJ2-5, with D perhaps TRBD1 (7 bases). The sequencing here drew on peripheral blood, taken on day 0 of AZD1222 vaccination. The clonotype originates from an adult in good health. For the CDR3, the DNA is TGTGCCAGCAGCCCGCAGGGGGGTGGCGTTACCCAGTACTTC. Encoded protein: CASSPQGGGVTQYF.